The 19 T cell receptor beta chains listed next were all sequenced from one sample in a study of cytomegalovirus exposure and HLA in healthy donors. The PCR had 60 Vbeta and 13 Jbeta primers. The protocol was immunoSEQ multiplex PCR, while the TCRdb copy is restricted to in-frame clones and leaves out a portion. This sample has just under 250,000 clones, with 82% found just once. Sequenced material: PBMCs. Source of these receptors: a woman aged 40 to 50 in good health and CMV-seropositive.

The chain carries TRBV29-1 and TRBJ1-6; 8 positions match TRBD1. The CDR3 covers 13 residues. Germline CDR1 SQVTM, CDR2 ANQGSEA. The J segment lost 8 bases and the V segment lost 6 bases, leaving 6 bases of the junction unmatched. The CDR3 protein is CSVRGQGDSPLHF. In DNA form, the CDR3 reads TGCAGCGTGAGAGGACAGGGAGATTCACCCCTCCACTTT. Using reference TRBV29-1 and TRBJ1-6 for the parts outside the CDR3, the full variable domain is SAVISQKPSRDICQRGTSLTIQCQVDSQVTMMFWYRQQPGQSLTLIATANQGSEATYESGFVIDKFPISRPNLTFSTLTVSNMSPEDSSIYLCSVRGQGDSPLHFGNGTRLTVT.

The chain has TRBV7-9 and TRBJ2-5; tentative D call: TRBD2 (7 bases). With 0 bases removed from V and 5 bases from J, the gap between germline ends came to 13 bases. CDR3 length: 15 residues. Germline V gene data show CDR1 as SEHNR and CDR2 as FQNEAQ (reference sequence). In nucleotides, the CDR3 is TGTGCCAGCAGCTTAGCGGGAGGGGGTCAGGAGACCCAGTACTTC. This encodes CASSLAGGGQETQYF. Full variable domain (rest looked up from reference TRBV7-9 and TRBJ2-5): DTGVSQNPRHKITKRGQNVTFRCDPISEHNRLYWYRQTLGQGPEFLTYFQNEAQLEKSRLLSDRFSAERPKGSFSTLEIQRTEQGDSAMYLCASSLAGGGQETQYFGPGTRLLVL.

CDR3 in DNA: TGTGCCAGCACCACCGGGCAGGGAGGGGAAAAACTGTTTTTT. It encodes CASTTGQGGEKLFF. This chain uses TRBV6-5 with TRBJ1-4; TRBD1 is a possible D gene (5 bases). V lost 7 bases to trimming and J lost 8 bases, with 17 bases between them. This CDR3 is 14 amino acids long. Per the germline V gene, CDR1 is MNHEY and CDR2 is SVGAGI.

The rearrangement uses TRBV7-9 and TRBJ2-3; a possible D gene is TRBD1 (6 bases). Germline V gives CDR1 SEHNR, CDR2 FQNEAQ (reference sequence). The CDR3 extends over 12 amino acids. V lost 5 bases to trimming and J lost 13 bases, with 16 bases between them. As DNA, the CDR3 is TGTGCCAGCAGCGCTGATCCGGGACAAGAGTATTTT. This gives the protein CASSADPGQEYF.

This clone was counted a few times. The sample carries other DNA sequences with the same CDR3. V and J are TRBV20-1 and TRBJ2-5; no clear D gene. The ends were cut back, 6 bases at V and 1 base at J, with 3 bases in the middle. Germline-derived CDR1 and CDR2 are DFQATT and SNEGSKA (reference sequence). CDR3 length: 10 amino acids. The CDR3 DNA reads TGCAGTGCCAGCCAAGAGACCCAGTACTTC. This sequence encodes CSASQETQYF.

The chain joins TRBV30 to TRBJ2-5; 7 nucleotides align to TRBD1. CDR3 length: 13 amino acids. Losses at the gene ends were 0 bases for V and 5 bases for J; bases not matched to a gene: 3. CDR1 is GTSNPN, CDR2 SVGIG, per germline (reference sequence). This chain's CDR3 is CAWSVNRGETQYF. CDR3 in DNA: TGTGCCTGGAGTGTAAACAGGGGTGAGACCCAGTACTTC.

This chain uses TRBV5-1 with TRBJ2-2, with TRBD2 matching over 7 bases. This CDR3 has 16 residues. Germline V gene data show CDR1 as SGHRS and CDR2 as YFSETQ. With V trimmed by 3 bases and J by 3 bases, 8 bases remained unmatched. The CDR3 here is CASSSYGTTYTGELFF. In nucleotides, the CDR3 is TGCGCCAGCAGCTCCTACGGGACTACTTACACCGGGGAGCTGTTTTTT.

V gene TRBV5-1 combines with J gene TRBJ2-5, with 8 nucleotides matching TRBD2. The CDR3 sequence is 14 residues long. The V segment lost 0 bases and the J segment 5 bases; nucleotides outside the gene matches: 3. Germline V gene data show CDR1 as SGHRS and CDR2 as YFSETQ. The CDR3 protein is CASSLEAGVETQYF. The CDR3 DNA sequence: TGCGCCAGCAGCTTGGAAGCGGGAGTCGAGACCCAGTACTTC.

This chain joins TRBV27 and TRBJ1-2, with D maybe TRBD1 (6 bases). V shed 5 bases and J shed 1 base, with 20 bases lying between them. Germline V gives CDR1 MNHEY, CDR2 SMNVEV (reference sequence). The CDR3 is 17 residues long. In DNA, the CDR3 is TGTGCCAGCAGTACCGTACCCCCCGGACAGTTTAACTATGGCTACACCTTC. It specifies CASSTVPPGQFNYGYTF.

There are a few counts of this clone. V is TRBV19 and J is TRBJ1-2; 9 bases agree with TRBD1. CDR3 size: 15 residues. Germline CDR1 reads LNHDA; CDR2 reads SQIVND (reference sequence). The J segment lost 8 bases and the V segment lost 4 bases, leaving 11 bases of the junction unmatched. CDR3 nucleotide sequence: TGTGCCAGTAGTAACGACGCCGGACAGGGGAACGGCTACACCTTC. This encodes CASSNDAGQGNGYTF.

This chain connects TRBV5-6 to TRBJ2-3; perhaps TRBD1 as D (5 bases). CDR3 length: 15 amino acids. Trimming removed 5 bases from V and 5 bases from J, with 18 bases in between. Germline values: CDR1 SGHDT, CDR2 YYEEEE. DNA of the CDR3: TGTGCCAGCAGATGGGTGTGGCAGGGTGGAGATACGCAGTATTTT. Its protein product is CASRWVWQGGDTQYF.

The table lists this clone with a count of one. V is TRBV4-2 and J is TRBJ2-5; 7 positions agree with TRBD2. In germline, CDR1 is LGHNA, CDR2 YNFKEQ. The V gene end was trimmed by 0 bases and the J gene end by 4 bases; junction bases not matched to a gene: 17. This CDR3 comprises 19 residues. The CDR3 region is CASSQDVGASGLSRETQYF. Here the CDR3 DNA reads TGTGCCAGCAGCCAAGATGTTGGGGCTAGCGGATTATCAAGAGAGACCCAGTACTTC.

This sequence joins TRBV19 and TRBJ1-3; no clear D. Germline V gene sequence: CDR1 LNHDA, CDR2 SQIVND (reference sequence). V gave up 6 bases and J gave up 0 bases, with 18 bases separating them. The CDR3 spans 17 residues. CDR3 residues: CASSRIRETSSGNTIYF. The CDR3 region has the DNA TGTGCCAGTAGCAGGATCCGGGAGACTTCCTCTGGAAACACCATATATTTT.

This clone was recorded a few times. V and J are TRBV28 and TRBJ1-2, with 7 bases identical to TRBD1. The J segment lost 8 bases and the V segment lost 3 bases, leaving 9 bases of the junction unmatched. CDR1 is MDHEN, CDR2 SYDVKM, per germline. The CDR3 spans 14 residues. In DNA form, the CDR3 reads TGTGCCAGCAGTTTCGACAGGGCAGGTTTGGGCTACACCTTC. Encoded protein: CASSFDRAGLGYTF.

The genes are TRBV2 and TRBJ2-1; 7 bases are a match to TRBD2. The CDR3 is made up of 14 amino acids. From germline, CDR1 is SNHLY and CDR2 FYNNEI. V gave up 6 bases and J gave up 8 bases; unmatched junction bases: 10. In DNA form, the CDR3 reads TGTGCCAGCAGGGTCTCGGGGGGAGGCGATGAGCAGTTCTTC. It yields the protein CASRVSGGGDEQFF. The complete variable domain, with remaining parts taken from reference TRBV2 and TRBJ2-1, reads EPEVTQTPSHQVTQMGQEVILRCVPISNHLYFYWYRQILGQKVEFLVSFYNNEISEKSEIFDDQFSVERPDGSNFTLKIRSTKLEDSAMYFCASRVSGGGDEQFFGPGTRLTVL.

This clone was picked up a small number of times. This sequence joins TRBV5-1 and TRBJ2-1; TRBD2 aligns across 15 bases. The CDR3 is 16 residues long. The V and J ends lost 3 bases and 4 bases, in that order; junction bases with no gene match: 2. The V gene's germline CDR1 is SGHRS and CDR2 YFSETQ. Here the CDR3 DNA reads TGCGCCAGCAGCTCCGGGACTAGCGGGGGGTACAATGAGCAGTTCTTC. Its protein product is CASSSGTSGGYNEQFF.

The chain joins TRBV7-6 to TRBJ1-4; D is unresolved. The length of the CDR3 is 14 residues. Per the germline V gene, CDR1 is SGHVS and CDR2 is FNYEAQ. The ends were cut back, 3 bases at V and 3 bases at J, with 8 bases in the middle. For the CDR3, the DNA is TGTGCCAGCAGCTTCAGGAGGTCTAATGAAAAACTGTTTTTT. Protein: CASSFRRSNEKLFF.

The V and J genes are TRBV27 and TRBJ1-1, with TRBD1 matching 7 bases. Losses at the gene ends were 4 bases for V and 3 bases for J; bases not matched to a gene: 8. This CDR3 spans 15 amino acids. Germline CDR1 is MNHEY and CDR2 is SMNVEV (reference sequence). This CDR3 is CASSSTGKEDTEAFF. The CDR3 coding sequence is TGTGCCAGCAGTTCGACAGGGAAGGAGGACACTGAAGCTTTCTTT.

The chain links TRBV7-2 to TRBJ2-3; D remains ambiguous. This CDR3 is 14 amino acids long. In germline, CDR1 is SGHTA, CDR2 FQGNSA. V lost 5 bases, J lost 2 bases, and 11 bases lay in between. In DNA form, the CDR3 reads TGTGCCAGCAGCATTAAATCCTCCACAGATACGCAGTATTTT. It codes for CASSIKSSTDTQYF.